This TCR beta chain comes out of a study of early T cells in non-severe SARS-CoV-2 infection. The CDR3 covers 14 residues. Trimming took 1 base from V and 5 from J, leaving 10 bases between them. Germline values: CDR1 SGHTA, CDR2 FQGNSA. TCRdb ran MiXCR on the 5' RACE reads and lists one entry per CDR3 protein. The table lists tens of thousands of distinct CDR3 sequences, around 6.6% of them singletons, with 5.8% in the top ten. The chain has TRBV7-2 and TRBJ2-3, with a possible D match to TRBD2 (5 bases). The starting material was whole blood, obtained at baseline. The source is an adult who was a healthcare worker with PCR-confirmed SARS-CoV-2 infection or an uninfected control (not recorded which). CDR3 sequence (DNA): TGTGCCAGCAGCTTAGACTTCACTAGAGATACGCAGTATTTT. Amino acids: CASSLDFTRDTQYF.